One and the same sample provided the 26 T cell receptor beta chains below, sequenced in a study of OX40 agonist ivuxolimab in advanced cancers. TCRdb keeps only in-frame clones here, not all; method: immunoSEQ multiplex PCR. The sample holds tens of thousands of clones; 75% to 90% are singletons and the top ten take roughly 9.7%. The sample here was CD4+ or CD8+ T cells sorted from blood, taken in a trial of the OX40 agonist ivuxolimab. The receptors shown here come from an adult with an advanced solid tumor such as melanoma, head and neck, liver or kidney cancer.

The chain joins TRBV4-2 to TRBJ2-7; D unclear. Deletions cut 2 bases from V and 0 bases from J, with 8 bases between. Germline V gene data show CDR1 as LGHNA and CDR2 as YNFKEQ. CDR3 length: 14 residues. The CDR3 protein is CASSQTPGSYEQYF. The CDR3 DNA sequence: TGTGCCAGCAGCCAAACCCCCGGCTCCTACGAGCAGTACTTC.

CDR3 in amino acids: CASGDRNTGELFF. The CDR3 DNA reads TGTGCCAGCGGCGACAGGAACACCGGGGAGCTGTTTTTT. V gene TRBV7-7 combines with J gene TRBJ2-2, with D maybe TRBD1 (5 bases). The CDR3 length is 13 residues. Germline CDR1 and CDR2: SSHAT and FNYEAQ (reference sequence). Trimming cost V 8 bases and J 1 base, with 8 bases left between them.

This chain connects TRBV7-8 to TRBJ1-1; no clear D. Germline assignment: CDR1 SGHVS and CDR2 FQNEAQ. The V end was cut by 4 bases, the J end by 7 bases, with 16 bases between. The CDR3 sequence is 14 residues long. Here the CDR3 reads CASSSPSFGHEAFF. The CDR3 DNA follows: TGTGCCAGCAGCTCGCCAAGCTTTGGTCATGAAGCTTTCTTT.

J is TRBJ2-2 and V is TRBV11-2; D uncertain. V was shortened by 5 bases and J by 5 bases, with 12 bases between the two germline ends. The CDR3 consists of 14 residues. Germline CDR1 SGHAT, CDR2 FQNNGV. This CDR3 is CASSPVAGTGELFF. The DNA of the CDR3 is TGTGCCAGCAGCCCGGTGGCCGGGACCGGGGAGCTGTTTTTT.

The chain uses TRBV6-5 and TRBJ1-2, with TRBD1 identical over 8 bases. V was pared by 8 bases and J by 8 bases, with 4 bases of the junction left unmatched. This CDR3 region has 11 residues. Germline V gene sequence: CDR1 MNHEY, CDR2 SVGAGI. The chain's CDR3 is CASGTGVGYTF. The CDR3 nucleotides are TGTGCCAGCGGGACAGGCGTGGGCTACACCTTC.

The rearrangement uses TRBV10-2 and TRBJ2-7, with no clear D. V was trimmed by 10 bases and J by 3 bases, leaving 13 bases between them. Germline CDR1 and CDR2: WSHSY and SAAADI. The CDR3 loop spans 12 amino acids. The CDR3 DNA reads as TGCGCCACCGGACGGGCGATCTACGAGCAGTACTTC. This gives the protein CATGRAIYEQYF.

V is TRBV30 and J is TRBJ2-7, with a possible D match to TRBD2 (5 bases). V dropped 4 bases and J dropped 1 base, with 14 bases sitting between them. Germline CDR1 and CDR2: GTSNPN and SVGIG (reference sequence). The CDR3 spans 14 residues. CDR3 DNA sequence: TGTGCCTGGAACTACGGGGTCCTATCCTACGAGCAGTACTTC. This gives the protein CAWNYGVLSYEQYF.

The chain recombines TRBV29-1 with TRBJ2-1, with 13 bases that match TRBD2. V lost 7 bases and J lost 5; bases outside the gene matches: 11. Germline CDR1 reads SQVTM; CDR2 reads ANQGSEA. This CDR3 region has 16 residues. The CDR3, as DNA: TGCAGCGGAACTAGCGGGGGGGCGCGGATTAACAATGAGCAGTTCTTC. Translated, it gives CSGTSGGARINNEQFF.

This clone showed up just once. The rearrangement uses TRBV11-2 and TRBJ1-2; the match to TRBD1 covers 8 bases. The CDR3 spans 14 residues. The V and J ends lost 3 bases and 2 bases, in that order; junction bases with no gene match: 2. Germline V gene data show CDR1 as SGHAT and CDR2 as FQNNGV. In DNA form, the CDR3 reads TGTGCCAGCAGCTTCGGACAGGGCAACTATGGCTACACCTTC. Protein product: CASSFGQGNYGYTF.

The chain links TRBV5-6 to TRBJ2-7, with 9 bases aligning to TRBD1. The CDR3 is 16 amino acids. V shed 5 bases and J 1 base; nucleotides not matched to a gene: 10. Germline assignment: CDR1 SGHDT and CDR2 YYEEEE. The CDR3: CASRTWGGTGSYEQYF. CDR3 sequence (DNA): TGTGCCAGCAGAACATGGGGTGGGACAGGGTCCTACGAGCAGTACTTC.

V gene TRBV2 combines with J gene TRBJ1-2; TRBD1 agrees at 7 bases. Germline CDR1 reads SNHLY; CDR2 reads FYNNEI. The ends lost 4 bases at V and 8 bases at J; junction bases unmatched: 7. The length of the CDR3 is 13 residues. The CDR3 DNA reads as TGTGCCAGCAGTGGAAGACAGGGAGGCGGCTACACCTTC. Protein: CASSGRQGGGYTF.

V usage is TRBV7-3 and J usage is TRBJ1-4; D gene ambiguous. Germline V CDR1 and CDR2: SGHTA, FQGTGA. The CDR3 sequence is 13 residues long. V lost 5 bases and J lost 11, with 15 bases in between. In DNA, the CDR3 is TGTGCCAGCAGCCTTGCCCCCGGTACGAAACTGTTTTTT. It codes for CASSLAPGTKLFF.

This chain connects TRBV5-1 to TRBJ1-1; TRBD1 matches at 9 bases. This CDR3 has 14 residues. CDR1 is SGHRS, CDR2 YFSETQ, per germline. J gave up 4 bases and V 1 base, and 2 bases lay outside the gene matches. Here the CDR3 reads CASSLSTGGTEAFF. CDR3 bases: TGCGCCAGCAGCTTGTCGACAGGGGGCACTGAAGCTTTCTTT.

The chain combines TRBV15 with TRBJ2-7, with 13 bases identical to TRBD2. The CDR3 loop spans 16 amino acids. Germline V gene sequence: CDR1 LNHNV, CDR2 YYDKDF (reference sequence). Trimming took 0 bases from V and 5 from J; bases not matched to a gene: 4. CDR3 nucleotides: TGTGCCACCAGCAGAGATTGGACTAGCGGGAGTCACGAGCAGTACTTC. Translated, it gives CATSRDWTSGSHEQYF.

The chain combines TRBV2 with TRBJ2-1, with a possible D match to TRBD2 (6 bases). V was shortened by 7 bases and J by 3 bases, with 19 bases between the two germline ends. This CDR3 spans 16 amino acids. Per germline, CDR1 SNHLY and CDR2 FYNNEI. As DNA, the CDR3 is TGTGCCAGCATGAGGGTTGGGGGGTCGGGCTACAATGAGCAGTTCTTC. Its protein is CASMRVGGSGYNEQFF.

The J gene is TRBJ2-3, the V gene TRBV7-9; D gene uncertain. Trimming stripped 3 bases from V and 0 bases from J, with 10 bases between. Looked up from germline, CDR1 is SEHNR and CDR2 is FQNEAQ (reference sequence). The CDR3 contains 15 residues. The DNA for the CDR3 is TGTGCCAGCAGCTTTTCCGCAAAGAGCACAGATACGCAGTATTTT. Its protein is CASSFSAKSTDTQYF.

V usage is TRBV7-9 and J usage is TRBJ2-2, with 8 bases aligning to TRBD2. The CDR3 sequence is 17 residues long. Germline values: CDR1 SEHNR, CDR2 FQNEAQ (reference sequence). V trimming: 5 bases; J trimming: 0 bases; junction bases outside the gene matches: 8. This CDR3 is CASSPPGGAPNTGELFF. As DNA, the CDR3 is TGTGCCAGCAGCCCTCCCGGGGGGGCACCGAACACCGGGGAGCTGTTTTTT. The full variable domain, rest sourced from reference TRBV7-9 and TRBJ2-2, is DTGVSQNPRHKITKRGQNVTFRCDPISEHNRLYWYRQTLGQGPEFLTYFQNEAQLEKSRLLSDRFSAERPKGSFSTLEIQRTEQGDSAMYLCASSPPGGAPNTGELFFGEGSRLTVL.

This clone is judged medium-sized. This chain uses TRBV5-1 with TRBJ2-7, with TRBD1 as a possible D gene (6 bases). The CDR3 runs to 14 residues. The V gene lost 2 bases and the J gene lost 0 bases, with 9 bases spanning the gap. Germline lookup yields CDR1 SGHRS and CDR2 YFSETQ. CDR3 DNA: TGCGCCAGCAGCTTCAAGACAGGCTCCTACGAGCAGTACTTC. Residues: CASSFKTGSYEQYF.

CDR3 region: CASSFLRGPNYGYTF. The CDR3 nucleotides read TGTGCCAGCAGTTTTCTCAGGGGGCCTAACTATGGCTACACCTTC. The J gene is TRBJ1-2, the V gene TRBV27, with 8 bases that match TRBD1. V was pared by 3 bases and J by 0 bases, with 3 bases of the junction left unmatched. The CDR3 covers 15 residues. The germline V gene encodes CDR1 MNHEY and CDR2 SMNVEV (reference sequence).

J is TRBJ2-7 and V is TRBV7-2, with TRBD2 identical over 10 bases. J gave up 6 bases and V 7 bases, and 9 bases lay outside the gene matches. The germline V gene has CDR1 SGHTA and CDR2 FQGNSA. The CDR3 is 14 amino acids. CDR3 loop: CASIILAGSSEQYF. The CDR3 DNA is TGTGCCAGCATCATACTAGCGGGATCTTCCGAGCAGTACTTC.

The DNA of the CDR3 is TGTGCCAGCAGTGAAGCGCTGCCCTACGAGCAGTACTTC. Protein: CASSEALPYEQYF. This chain connects TRBV2 to TRBJ2-5, with D uncertain. The J call is in doubt because the DNA end fits TRBJ2-7 better. The germline V gene has CDR1 SNHLY and CDR2 FYNNEI. CDR3 size: 13 residues.

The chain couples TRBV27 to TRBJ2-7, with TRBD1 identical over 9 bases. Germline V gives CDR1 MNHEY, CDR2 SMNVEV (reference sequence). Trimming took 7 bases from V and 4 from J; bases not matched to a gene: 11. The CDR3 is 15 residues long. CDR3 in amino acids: CASTPTGTGFYEQYF. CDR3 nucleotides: TGTGCCAGCACCCCAACCGGGACAGGGTTTTACGAGCAGTACTTC.

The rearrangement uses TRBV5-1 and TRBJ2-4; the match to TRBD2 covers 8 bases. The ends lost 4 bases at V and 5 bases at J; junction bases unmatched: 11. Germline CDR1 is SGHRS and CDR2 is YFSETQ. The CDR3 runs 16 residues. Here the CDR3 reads CASSPGLALGENIQYF. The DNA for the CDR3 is TGCGCCAGCAGCCCCGGACTAGCCCTGGGCGAAAACATTCAGTACTTC.

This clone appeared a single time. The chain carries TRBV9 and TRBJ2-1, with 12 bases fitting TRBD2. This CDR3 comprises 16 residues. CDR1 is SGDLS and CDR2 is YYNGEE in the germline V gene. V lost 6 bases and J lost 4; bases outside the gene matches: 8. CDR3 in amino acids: CASTPPSGGDYNEQFF. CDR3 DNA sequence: TGTGCCAGCACCCCTCCTAGCGGGGGGGATTACAATGAGCAGTTCTTC.

Here the CDR3 reads CASSLDPPTRQGSYGYTF. The CDR3 nucleotides are TGTGCCAGCAGCTTAGATCCCCCAACAAGACAGGGAAGCTATGGCTACACCTTC. This chain joins TRBV11-2 and TRBJ1-2; 7 bases are shared with TRBD1. The CDR3 consists of 18 residues. V lost 0 bases, J lost 4 bases, and 14 bases stayed unmatched. Germline loops: CDR1 SGHAT, CDR2 FQNNGV.

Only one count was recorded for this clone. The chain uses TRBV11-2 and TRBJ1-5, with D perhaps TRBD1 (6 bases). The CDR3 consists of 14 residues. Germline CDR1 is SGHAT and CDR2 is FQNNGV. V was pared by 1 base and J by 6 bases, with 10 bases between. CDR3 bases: TGTGCCAGCAGCTTAGGGGGGGCTGGTCAGCCCCAGCATTTT. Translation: CASSLGGAGQPQHF.